The 27 T cell receptor beta chains in this list originate from one sample, sequenced in a study of response to subunit inactivated influenza vaccine. Each CDR3 protein gets one entry after TCRdb re-called the RT-PCR reads with MiXCR. This table holds a few hundred thousand distinct CDR3 sequences, around 15% found once. The specimen comprised PBMCs from blood, sampled 11 to 12 days after vaccination. The receptors were gathered from a middle-aged man who received an inactivated influenza vaccine.

The J gene is TRBJ2-3, the V gene TRBV12-3 or TRBV12-4; D is unresolved. The CDR3 has 15 amino acids. V lost 5 bases and J 2 bases, leaving 14 bases between the germline ends. CDR3 nucleotide sequence: TGTGCCAGCAGTCCCAGTCGACTCCTCACAGATACGCAGTATTTT. Its translation is CASSPSRLLTDTQYF.

J is TRBJ2-5 and V is TRBV28; D might be TRBD2 (6 bases). The V and J ends lost 1 base and 5 bases respectively, with 14 bases between them. The CDR3 length is 15 residues. The germline gives CDR1 MDHEN, CDR2 SYDVKM. The CDR3 DNA follows: TGTGCCAGCAGTTTATCGGGAGAGCCGGGGGAGACCCAGTACTTC. Translating gives CASSLSGEPGETQYF.

The V call is TRBV3-1, the J call TRBJ2-3; TRBD2 matches at 8 bases. Germline V gene sequence: CDR1 LGHDT, CDR2 YNNKEL (reference sequence). V trimming: 4 bases; J trimming: 3 bases; junction bases outside the gene matches: 9. This CDR3 is 16 amino acids long. The CDR3 loop is CASSRRGGGRTDTQYF. The CDR3 DNA is TGTGCCAGCAGCCGCCGAGGCGGGGGGAGGACAGATACGCAGTATTTT.

This clonotype was detected a few times. The chain employs TRBV15 and TRBJ2-6; D is perhaps TRBD1 (5 bases). This CDR3 is 17 amino acids long. V dropped 3 bases and J dropped 0 bases, with 12 bases sitting between them. Germline V gives CDR1 LNHNV, CDR2 YYDKDF (reference sequence). CDR3 DNA: TGTGCCACCAGCAGGGCAGGGTCCCGCTCTGGGGCCAACGTCCTGACTTTC. Translation: CATSRAGSRSGANVLTF.

This clonotype was counted ten times or more. J is TRBJ1-1 and V is TRBV5-1; D not resolved. CDR3 length: 13 amino acids. V lost 1 base, J lost 1 base, and 5 bases lay in between. Germline CDR1 is SGHRS and CDR2 is YFSETQ. CDR3 loop: CASSLQENTEAFF. CDR3 nucleotides: TGCGCCAGCAGCTTGCAAGAGAACACTGAAGCTTTCTTT.

This rearrangement joins TRBV6-2 or TRBV6-3 to TRBJ2-7; D is undetermined. Germline V gene data show CDR1 as MNHEY and CDR2 as SVGEGT. This CDR3 spans 13 amino acids. The V end was cut by 1 base, the J end by 9 bases, with 13 bases between. DNA for the CDR3: TGTGCCAGCAGTTACTTTACCTACGACACGCAGTACTTC. Translating gives CASSYFTYDTQYF.

This clonotype was picked up one time. The gene calls are TRBV6-2 or TRBV6-3 and TRBJ2-7, with D tentatively TRBD1 (6 bases). Germline V gene lookup returns CDR1 MNHEY and CDR2 SVGEGT. This CDR3 spans 14 amino acids. V lost 4 bases and J lost 1, with 11 bases in between. CDR3 sequence: CASSWTASSYEQYF. The DNA of the CDR3 is TGTGCCAGCAGTTGGACAGCCTCTTCCTACGAGCAGTACTTC.

This chain links TRBV7-6 with TRBJ2-1, with 7 nucleotides matching TRBD1. CDR3 size: 11 residues. J lost 10 bases, V lost 4 bases, and 1 base had no gene match. The germline CDR1 and CDR2 sequences are SGHVS and FNYEAQ. CDR3 DNA sequence: TGTGCCAGCAGCTCACAGGGGGAGCAGTTCTTC. It yields the protein CASSSQGEQFF.

The chain carries TRBV2 and TRBJ1-1, with a possible D match to TRBD1 (5 bases). This CDR3 has 15 amino acids. Germline V gene sequence: CDR1 SNHLY, CDR2 FYNNEI. V was shortened by 4 bases and J by 4 bases, with 16 bases between the two germline ends. The CDR3 spells CASSGWGNVATEAFF. The CDR3 nucleotides are TGTGCCAGCAGTGGGTGGGGGAACGTTGCCACTGAAGCTTTCTTT.

This clonotype was found a few times. This chain uses TRBV18 with TRBJ2-1; D possibly corresponds to TRBD1 (5 bases). CDR3 length equals 12 residues. Trimming removed 6 bases at V and 7 bases at J, with 10 bases between. CDR1 and CDR2 from the germline V gene are KGHSH and LQKENI. CDR3 residues: CASSQAGNEQFF. For the CDR3, the DNA is TGTGCCAGCTCCCAGGCAGGGAATGAGCAGTTCTTC.

V usage is TRBV7-9 and J usage is TRBJ2-7; tentative D call: TRBD1 (5 bases). The CDR3 length is 13 residues. CDR1 is SEHNR, CDR2 FQNEAQ, per germline (reference sequence). The ends were cut back, 4 bases at V and 8 bases at J, with 15 bases in the middle. The DNA for the CDR3 is TGTGCCAGCAGCTCGGCCCAGGGTCACAAGCAGTACTTC. This translates into CASSSAQGHKQYF.

A remark on this clonotype: With a much larger clone just one base away, this may be a read error. CDR3 nucleotides: TGTGCCAGCAGGTCCGGGACAGGGGCAACTAATGGAAAACTGTTTTTT. This encodes CASRSGTGATNGKLFF. The chain has TRBV12-3 or TRBV12-4 and TRBJ1-4, with 10 bases matching TRBD1. CDR3 length equals 16 residues.

The V gene is TRBV27, the J gene TRBJ1-1, with D perhaps TRBD1 (5 bases). CDR1 is MNHEY and CDR2 is SMNVEV in the germline V gene (reference sequence). V was pared by 8 bases and J by 1 base, with 11 bases between. The CDR3 covers 13 residues. The CDR3 DNA is TGTGCCAGCGCGGGACCGCGGAACACTGAAGCTTTCTTT. It codes for CASAGPRNTEAFF.

The genes are TRBV20-1 and TRBJ2-2; D ambiguous. The CDR3 spans 11 residues. V was pared by 6 bases and J by 5 bases, with 7 bases between. The V gene's germline CDR1 is DFQATT and CDR2 SNEGSKA (reference sequence). The CDR3 spells CSAERTGELFF. DNA of the CDR3: TGCAGTGCAGAGAGGACCGGGGAGCTGTTTTTT.

This clonotype turned up a few times. The rearrangement uses TRBV19 and TRBJ1-4; a weak D match, TRBD1 (5 bases). V was cut by 4 bases and J by 2 bases, with 11 bases left in between. Germline CDR1 LNHDA, CDR2 SQIVND (reference sequence). The CDR3 consists of 15 residues. The CDR3 spells CASSTGRRTNEKLFF. As DNA, the CDR3 is TGTGCCAGTAGTACAGGGAGGAGGACTAATGAAAAACTGTTTTTT.

This clonotype occurred many times. CDR3 loop: CASSQELHLGGGNEQFF. CDR3 nucleotides: TGCGCCAGCAGCCAAGAGCTTCATCTCGGTGGAGGCAATGAGCAGTTCTTC. The chain employs TRBV4-1 and TRBJ2-1, with D possibly matching TRBD2 (5 bases). Germline CDR1 is MGHRA and CDR2 is YSYEKL. Trimming removed 0 bases from V and 6 bases from J, with 18 bases in between. The CDR3 consists of 17 residues.

A few counts support this clonotype. The chain joins TRBV6-5 to TRBJ1-1; D remains unclear. V gave up 5 bases and J gave up 3 bases, with 22 bases separating them. CDR1 and CDR2 (germline): MNHEY, SVGAGI. The CDR3 loop spans 17 amino acids. CDR3 nucleotides: TGTGCCAGCAGTCACAATCCGGGCCTCCTCGGGGACACTGAAGCTTTCTTT. Encoded protein: CASSHNPGLLGDTEAFF.

The chain employs TRBV4-1 and TRBJ2-1; maybe TRBD2 (5 bases). The CDR3 totals 17 residues. Trimming left V 1 base short and J 4 bases short, with 17 bases between. The germline V gene has CDR1 MGHRA and CDR2 YSYEKL. The CDR3 DNA follows: TGCGCCAGCAGCCAAGCATCGGGAAATAGGTTTTACAATGAGCAGTTCTTC. This gives the protein CASSQASGNRFYNEQFF.

The chain couples TRBV4-1 to TRBJ2-7; 7 bases match TRBD1. Per the germline V gene, CDR1 is MGHRA and CDR2 is YSYEKL. With V trimmed by 1 base and J by 1 base, 4 bases remained unmatched. The CDR3 has 15 residues. CDR3 DNA sequence: TGCGCCAGCAGCCAAGCGGGACAGCCATCCTACGAGCAGTACTTC. Residues: CASSQAGQPSYEQYF.

There are a few counts of this clonotype. V is TRBV5-1 and J is TRBJ2-7, with 8 bases matching TRBD1. The CDR3 loop spans 15 amino acids. Trimming removed 0 bases from V and 2 bases from J; junction bases left unmatched: 4. Germline values: CDR1 SGHRS, CDR2 YFSETQ. The CDR3 loop is CASSLGTGSPYEQYF. The CDR3 nucleotides are TGCGCCAGCAGCTTGGGGACAGGGTCCCCCTACGAGCAGTACTTC.

There are many counts of this clonotype. V usage is TRBV20-1 and J usage is TRBJ2-5, with D perhaps TRBD1 or TRBD2 (6 bases each). Trimming removed 6 bases from V and 1 base from J, with 15 bases in between. The CDR3 runs to 14 residues. The germline gives CDR1 DFQATT, CDR2 SNEGSKA (reference sequence). Here the CDR3 reads CSANTGARQETQYF. As DNA, the CDR3 is TGCAGTGCGAATACGGGGGCCCGCCAAGAGACCCAGTACTTC.

This clonotype turned up a few times. The chain carries TRBV29-1 and TRBJ2-1; maybe TRBD2 (6 bases). Trimming pared 4 bases from V and 4 bases from J, leaving 8 bases between. Germline CDR1 is SQVTM and CDR2 is ANQGSEA. The CDR3 contains 12 residues. CDR3 residues: CSVGGGYNEQFF. For the CDR3, the DNA is TGCAGCGTTGGAGGAGGGTACAATGAGCAGTTCTTC.

This clonotype was seen only a few times. This chain connects TRBV10-3 to TRBJ2-1; TRBD2 aligns across 11 bases. Germline CDR1 reads ENHRY; CDR2 reads SYGVKD. Germline trimming cut 0 bases from V and 9 bases from J; bases unmatched to any gene: 7. The CDR3 has 16 residues. The CDR3 spells CAISESGLAAAGEQFF. For the CDR3, the DNA is TGTGCCATCAGTGAGTCGGGACTAGCGGCAGCGGGTGAGCAGTTCTTC.

There are many counts of this clonotype. This chain connects TRBV27 to TRBJ2-7, with 11 bases aligning to TRBD1. Germline CDR1 reads MNHEY; CDR2 reads SMNVEV (reference sequence). The junction had 4 bases not matched to a gene; V was cut back by 2 bases and J by 4 bases. This CDR3 has 15 residues. This CDR3 is CASSLIGTGGYEQYF. The DNA of the CDR3 is TGTGCCAGCAGTTTAATCGGGACAGGGGGATACGAGCAGTACTTC.

The chain uses TRBV9 and TRBJ2-1; 9 bases line up with TRBD2. The CDR3 is 17 residues long. Trimming removed 4 bases from V and 0 bases from J; junction bases left unmatched: 8. CDR1 is SGDLS and CDR2 is YYNGEE in the germline V gene. The CDR3, as DNA: TGTGCCAGCAGCTCAACTCTAGCGGGGAGCTCCTACAATGAGCAGTTCTTC. Its protein product is CASSSTLAGSSYNEQFF. The full variable domain, its missing parts supplied by reference TRBV9 and TRBJ2-1, is DSGVTQTPKHLITATGQRVTLRCSPRSGDLSVYWYQQSLDQGLQFLIQYYNGEERAKGNILERFSAQQFPDLHSELNLSSLELGDSALYFCASSSTLAGSSYNEQFFGPGTRLTVL.

The chain recombines TRBV5-1 with TRBJ2-2; the D is unclear. The V gene's germline CDR1 is SGHRS and CDR2 YFSETQ. CDR3 size: 17 residues. Trimming removed 3 bases from V and 6 bases from J, with 21 bases in between. Here the CDR3 DNA reads TGCGCCAGCAGCTCGATAATGGGTCGGATTTCGCCCGGGGAGCTGTTTTTT. Protein product: CASSSIMGRISPGELFF.

This clonotype was counted only a few times. The rearrangement uses TRBV15 and TRBJ2-5; a possible D gene is TRBD1 (5 bases). From germline, CDR1 is LNHNV and CDR2 YYDKDF (reference sequence). V shed 0 bases and J shed 5 bases, with 16 bases lying between them. The CDR3 is 16 amino acids. CDR3 loop: CATSRDPGLSGETQYF. DNA for the CDR3: TGTGCCACCAGCAGAGATCCAGGGCTTTCCGGGGAGACCCAGTACTTC.